This T cell receptor (beta chain) was documented in a study of patients and donors after allogeneic stem cell transplantation. This clonotype was recorded many times. One entry per CDR3 protein results from TCRdb running MiXCR on the RT-PCR reads. Of under 200,000 distinct CDR3 sequences in the sample, over 25% were seen once. The CDR3 spans 15 residues. CDR1 and CDR2 from the germline V gene are SGHVS and FQNEAQ. V lost 4 bases and J lost 1; bases outside the gene matches: 1. This clonotype originated in a human donor who was either an allogeneic HSCT recipient or a stem cell or donor lymphocyte infusion donor (not recorded which). It is not recorded whose cells these are; they may come from a transplant donor. The sequenced sample was blood, either unsorted or a sorted T cell fraction (not recorded which). The chain employs TRBV7-8 and TRBJ1-3, with TRBD1 matching over 10 bases. The CDR3 DNA is TGTGCCAGCAGCTCGGGACAGGGGTCTGGAAACACCATATATTTT. This codes for CASSSGQGSGNTIYF.